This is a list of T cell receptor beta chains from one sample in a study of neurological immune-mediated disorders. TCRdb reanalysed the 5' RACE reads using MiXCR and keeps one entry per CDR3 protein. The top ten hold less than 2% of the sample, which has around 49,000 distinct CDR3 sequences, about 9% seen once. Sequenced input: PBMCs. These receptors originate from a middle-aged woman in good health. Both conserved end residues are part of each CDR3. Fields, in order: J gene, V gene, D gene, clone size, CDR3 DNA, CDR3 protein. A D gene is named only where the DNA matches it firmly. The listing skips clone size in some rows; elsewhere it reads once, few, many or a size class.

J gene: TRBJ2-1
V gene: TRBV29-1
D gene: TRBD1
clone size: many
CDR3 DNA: TGCAGCGCAACCCCCCAGGGGGCGTTTCGAAATGAGCAGTTCTTC
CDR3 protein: CSATPQGAFRNEQFF

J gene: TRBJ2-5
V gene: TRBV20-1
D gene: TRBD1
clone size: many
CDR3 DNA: TGCAGTGCTAGGCTGGACAGGCCACAAGAGACCCAGTACTTC
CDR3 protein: CSARLDRPQETQYF

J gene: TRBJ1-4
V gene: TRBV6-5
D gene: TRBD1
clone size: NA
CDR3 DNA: TGTGCCAGCAGTTATGGAGGCAGGGGGTCTGAAAAACTGTTTTTT
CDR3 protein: CASSYGGRGSEKLFF

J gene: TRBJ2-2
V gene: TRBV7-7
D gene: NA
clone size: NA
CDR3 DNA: TGTGCTAGCAGACAGGATATGGGGAACACCGGGGAGCCGTTTTTT
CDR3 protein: CASRQDMGNTGEPFF

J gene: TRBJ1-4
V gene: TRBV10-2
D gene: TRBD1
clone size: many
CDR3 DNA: TGCGCCAGCCGTCGCGGGACAGGGAATGAAAAACTGTTTTTT
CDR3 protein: CASRRGTGNEKLFF

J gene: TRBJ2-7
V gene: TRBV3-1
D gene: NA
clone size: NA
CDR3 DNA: TGTGCCAGCAGCACCGGGACTTTTATGAAGCAGTACTTC
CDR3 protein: CASSTGTFMKQYF

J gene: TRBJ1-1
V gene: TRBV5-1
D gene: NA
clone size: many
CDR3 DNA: TGCGCCAGCAGCTTGGCCATTCGGCCGGAAGGGACTGAAGCTTTCTTT
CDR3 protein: CASSLAIRPEGTEAFF

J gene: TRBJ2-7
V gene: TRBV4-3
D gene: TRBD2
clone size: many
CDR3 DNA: TGCGCCAGCAGCCAAGAAGAGGGAGGGAGATGCTCCTACGAGCAGTACTTC
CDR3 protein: CASSQEEGGRCSYEQYF

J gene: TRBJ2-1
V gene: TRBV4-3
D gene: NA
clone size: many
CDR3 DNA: TGCGCCAGCAGCCAAGAGCGGACAGCCGGTGGGACCTACAATGAGCAGTTCTTC
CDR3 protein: CASSQERTAGGTYNEQFF

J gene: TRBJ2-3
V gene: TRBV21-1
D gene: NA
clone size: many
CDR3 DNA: TGTGCCAGCAGCAAAGCGCAGGGACTAGCGGGAGACTTCGAATGCTGCACAGATACGCAGTATTTT
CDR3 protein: CASSKAQGLAGDFECCTDTQYF

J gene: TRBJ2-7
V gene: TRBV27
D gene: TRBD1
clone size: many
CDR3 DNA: TGTGCCACCCGAGCCGGGACAGGGGCCTACGAGCAGTACTTC
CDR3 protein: CATRAGTGAYEQYF

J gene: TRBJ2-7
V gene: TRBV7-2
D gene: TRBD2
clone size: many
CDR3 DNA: TGTGCCAGCAGCTGGAGGGTAGCGGGGGGGCCGGGCGAGCAGTACTTC
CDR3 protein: CASSWRVAGGPGEQYF

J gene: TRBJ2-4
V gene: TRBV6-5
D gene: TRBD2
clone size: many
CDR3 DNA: TGTGCCAGCAGCCCCGCTAGCGGGGGGGCCAAAAACATTCAGTACTTC
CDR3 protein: CASSPASGGAKNIQYF

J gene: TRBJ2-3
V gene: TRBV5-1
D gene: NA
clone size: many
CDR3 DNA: TGCGCCAGCAGCTTGGTGAGCGCGGCAAGCACAGATACGCAGTATTTT
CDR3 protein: CASSLVSAASTDTQYF

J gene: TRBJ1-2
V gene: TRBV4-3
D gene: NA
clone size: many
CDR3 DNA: TGCGCCAGCAGCCACTCCCTCGCCGGGGGGAACTATGGCTACACCTTC
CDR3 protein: CASSHSLAGGNYGYTF

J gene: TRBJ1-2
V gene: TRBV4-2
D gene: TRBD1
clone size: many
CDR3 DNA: TGTGCCAGCAGCAAAAGGGGCCCCGGGGGACAGCAGTTC
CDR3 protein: CASSKRGPGGQQF

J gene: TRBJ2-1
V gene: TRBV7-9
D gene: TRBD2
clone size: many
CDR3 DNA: TGTGCCAGCAGAGCTAGCGGGGGGAGCTCCTACAATGAGCAGTTCTTC
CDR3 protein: CASRASGGSSYNEQFF

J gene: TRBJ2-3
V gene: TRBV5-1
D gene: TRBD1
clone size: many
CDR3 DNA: TGCGCCAGCAGCGGAGCAACAGGGGGCGCCTCAGATACGCAGTATTTT
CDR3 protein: CASSGATGGASDTQYF

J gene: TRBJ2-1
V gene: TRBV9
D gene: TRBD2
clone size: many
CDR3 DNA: TGTGCCAGCAGCGTTGGTAGCGGGAGACGGAATGAGCAGTTCTTC
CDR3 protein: CASSVGSGRRNEQFF

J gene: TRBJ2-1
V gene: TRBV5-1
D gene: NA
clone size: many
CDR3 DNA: TGCGCCAGCAGCTTGACCTACTATGAGCAGTTCTTC
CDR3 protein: CASSLTYYEQFF

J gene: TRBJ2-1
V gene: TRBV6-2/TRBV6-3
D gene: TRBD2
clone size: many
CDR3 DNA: TGTGCCAGCAGTTCCCACCTTAGCGGGAGAACCCGTCACAATGAGCAGTTCTTC
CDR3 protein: CASSSHLSGRTRHNEQFF

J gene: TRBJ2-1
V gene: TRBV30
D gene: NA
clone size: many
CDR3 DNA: TGTGCCTGGAGTGTATCTCCTATTTCCTACAATGAGCAGTTCTTC
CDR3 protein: CAWSVSPISYNEQFF

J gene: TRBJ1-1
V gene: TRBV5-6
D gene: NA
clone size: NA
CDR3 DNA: TGTGCCAGCAGCTTGGCCGGGAGAATGAACACTGAAGCTTTCTTT
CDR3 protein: CASSLAGRMNTEAFF

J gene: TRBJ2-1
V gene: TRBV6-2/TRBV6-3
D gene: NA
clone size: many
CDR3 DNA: TGTGCCAGCAGCCCAAGAAGCAATGAGCAGTTCTTC
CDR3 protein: CASSPRSNEQFF

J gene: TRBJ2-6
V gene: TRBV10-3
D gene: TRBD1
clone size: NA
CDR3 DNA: TGTGCCATCGGCAGACAGGGTACTGGGGCCAACGTCCTGACTTTC
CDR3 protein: CAIGRQGTGANVLTF

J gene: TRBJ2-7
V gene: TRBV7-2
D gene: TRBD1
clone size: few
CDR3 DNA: TGTGCCAGCAGCACTAGGGGGCGGAGCTCCTACGAGCAGTACTTC
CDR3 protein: CASSTRGRSSYEQYF

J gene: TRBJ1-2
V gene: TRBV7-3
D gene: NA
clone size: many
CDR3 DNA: TGTGCCAGCAGCCCCGGGGGCAGGGACTCTGGCTACACCTTC
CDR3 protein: CASSPGGRDSGYTF

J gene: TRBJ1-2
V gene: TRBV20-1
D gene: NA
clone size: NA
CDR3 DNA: TGCAGTGCTCCCGACCCCGGGGGCTACACCTTC
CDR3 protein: CSAPDPGGYTF

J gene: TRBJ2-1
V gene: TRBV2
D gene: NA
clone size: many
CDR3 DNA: TGTGCCAGCAGTGACGAGAGGGTATGGGGCAGGAATGAGCAGTTCTTC
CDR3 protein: CASSDERVWGRNEQFF

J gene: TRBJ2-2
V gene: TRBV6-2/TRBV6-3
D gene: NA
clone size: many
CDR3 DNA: TGTGCCAGCAGTTACTCAGGGGCCGCTGTTTACACCGGGGAGCTGTTTTTT
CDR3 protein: CASSYSGAAVYTGELFF

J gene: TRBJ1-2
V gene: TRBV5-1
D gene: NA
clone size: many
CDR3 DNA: TGCGCCAGCAGCCCAGCGGGGGGTGCTAACTATGGCTACACCTTC
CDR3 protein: CASSPAGGANYGYTF

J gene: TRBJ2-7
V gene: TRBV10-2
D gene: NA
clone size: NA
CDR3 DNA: TGCGCCAGCAGGGGACACCGAGTCCAATCCTACGAGCAGTACTTC
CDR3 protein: CASRGHRVQSYEQYF

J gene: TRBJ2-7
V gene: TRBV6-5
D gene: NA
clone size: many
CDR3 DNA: TGTGCCAGCAGTTACAGCAGGGGCAGATTCTCCTACGAGCAGTACTTC
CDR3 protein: CASSYSRGRFSYEQYF

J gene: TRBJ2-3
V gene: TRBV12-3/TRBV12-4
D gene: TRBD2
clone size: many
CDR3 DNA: TGTGCCAGCACCCTGCAAGCGGGGGGCACAGATACGCAGTATTTT
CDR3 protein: CASTLQAGGTDTQYF

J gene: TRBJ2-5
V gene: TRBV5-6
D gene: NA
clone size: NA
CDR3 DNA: TGTGCCAGCAGCTTGCGCCCGCTAGCCCTTGGAGAGACCCAGTACTTC
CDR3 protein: CASSLRPLALGETQYF

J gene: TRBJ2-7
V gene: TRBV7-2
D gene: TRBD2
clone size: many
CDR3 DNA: TGTGCCAGCAGCCTCGTAGCGGGGGACAACGAGCAGTACTTC
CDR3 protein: CASSLVAGDNEQYF

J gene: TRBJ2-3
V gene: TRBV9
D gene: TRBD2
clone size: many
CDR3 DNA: TGTGCCAGCAGCGCTCGGACTAGCGCCTACTCAGATACGCAGTATTTT
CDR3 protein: CASSARTSAYSDTQYF

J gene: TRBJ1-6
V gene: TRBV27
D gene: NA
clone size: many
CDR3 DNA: TGTGCCAGCATGGTACAGGGAAACTCACCCCTCCACTTT
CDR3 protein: CASMVQGNSPLHF

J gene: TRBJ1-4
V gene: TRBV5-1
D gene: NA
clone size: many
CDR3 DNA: TGCGCCAGCAGCTTGACCGGGGCACTGGGAGAAAAACTGTTTTTT
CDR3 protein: CASSLTGALGEKLFF

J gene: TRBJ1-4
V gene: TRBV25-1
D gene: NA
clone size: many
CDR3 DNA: TGTGCCAGCAGTGAGCCGGATACGGGGTCGAGACTGTTTTTT
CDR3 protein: CASSEPDTGSRLFF

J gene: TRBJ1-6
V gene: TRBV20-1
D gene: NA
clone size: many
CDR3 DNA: TGCAGTGCTAGAGATCAACTGGCTGGGGATAATTCACCCCTCCACTTT
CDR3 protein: CSARDQLAGDNSPLHF

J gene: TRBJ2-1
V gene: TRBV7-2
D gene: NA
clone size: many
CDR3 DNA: TGTGCCAGCAGCGCATTGGGGGGATTTTACAATGAGCAGTTCTTC
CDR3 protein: CASSALGGFYNEQFF

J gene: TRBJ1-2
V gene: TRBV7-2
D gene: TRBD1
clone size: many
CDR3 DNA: TGTGCCAGCAGCTTTGGGACAGGGAACGGCTACACCTTC
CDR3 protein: CASSFGTGNGYTF

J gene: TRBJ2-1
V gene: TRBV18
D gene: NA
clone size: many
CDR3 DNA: TGTGCCAGCTCACCAAGAGGGGTGAACGAGCAGTTCTTC
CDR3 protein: CASSPRGVNEQFF

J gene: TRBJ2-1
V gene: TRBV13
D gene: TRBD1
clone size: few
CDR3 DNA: TGTGCCAGCAGCATCCGACAGGGGATAGGGAATGAGCAGTTCTTC
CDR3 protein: CASSIRQGIGNEQFF

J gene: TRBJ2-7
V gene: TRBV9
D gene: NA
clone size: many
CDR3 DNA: TGTGCCAGCAGCGTAGATAAGGTTAGCGAGCAGTACTTC
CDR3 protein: CASSVDKVSEQYF

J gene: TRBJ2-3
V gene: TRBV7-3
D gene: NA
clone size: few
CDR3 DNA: TGTGCCAGCAGCCCGAGGGGAGTTACCACAGATACGCAGTATTTT
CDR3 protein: CASSPRGVTTDTQYF

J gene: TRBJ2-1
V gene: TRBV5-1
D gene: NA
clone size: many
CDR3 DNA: TGCGCCAGCAGCCTTTACTCGACACGCTCGGATGAGCAGTTCTTC
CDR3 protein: CASSLYSTRSDEQFF

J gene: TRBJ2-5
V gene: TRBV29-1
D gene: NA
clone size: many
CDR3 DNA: TGCAGCGTTGATCTTCCGTCGGAGACCCAGTACTTC
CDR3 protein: CSVDLPSETQYF

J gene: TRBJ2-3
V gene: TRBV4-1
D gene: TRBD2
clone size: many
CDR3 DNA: TGCGCCAGCAGCCAGGGCCGTGGACTAGCGGGTACAGATACGCAGTATTTT
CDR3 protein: CASSQGRGLAGTDTQYF

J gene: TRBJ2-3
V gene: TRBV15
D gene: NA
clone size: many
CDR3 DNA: TGTGCCACCAGCAGGGCTCAGCTCAGAGATACGCAGTATTTT
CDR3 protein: CATSRAQLRDTQYF

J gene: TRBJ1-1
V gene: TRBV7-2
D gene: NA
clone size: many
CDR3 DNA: TGTGCCAGCAGCTTAATCCTGAACACTGAAGCTTTCTTT
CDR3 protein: CASSLILNTEAFF

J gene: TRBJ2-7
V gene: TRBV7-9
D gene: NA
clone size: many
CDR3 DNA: TGTGCCAGCAGCGGGACCACGACCTCCCACGAGCAGTACTTC
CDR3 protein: CASSGTTTSHEQYF

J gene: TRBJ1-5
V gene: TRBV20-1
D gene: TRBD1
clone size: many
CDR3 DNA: TGCAGTGCTCCCCGACAGGGAAGGCAGCCCCAGCATTTT
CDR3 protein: CSAPRQGRQPQHF

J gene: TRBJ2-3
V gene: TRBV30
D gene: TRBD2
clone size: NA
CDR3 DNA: TGTGCCTGGGGTTGGCTAGCGGGGGAATCAGATACGCAGTATTTT
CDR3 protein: CAWGWLAGESDTQYF

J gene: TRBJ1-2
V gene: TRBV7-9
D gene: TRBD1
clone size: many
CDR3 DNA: TGTGCCAGCAGCCGCACCCCGGGACAGAACTATGGCTACACCTTC
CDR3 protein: CASSRTPGQNYGYTF

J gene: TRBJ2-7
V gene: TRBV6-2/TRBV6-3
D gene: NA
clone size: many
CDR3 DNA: TGTGCCAGCAGTATCCGGATCTACGAGCAGTACTTC
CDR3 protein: CASSIRIYEQYF